Below are 17 T cell receptor beta chains sequenced from a single sample in a study of shared clonotypes between healthy human individuals (dated by TCRdb to 2019 to 2021). Libraries came from the immunoSEQ multiplex PCR assay. This immuneACCESS table, as held by TCRdb, lists in-frame sequences with V and J called but not all clones. Of the missing ones, under half trace to an unresolved V gene in checked studies; the others have no known cause. The sample data list around 510,000 clones, and 90% to 96% of these were observed just once. Jointly, the top ten make up 0.05% to 0.07% of the sample. Sequenced sample: naive CD4+ T cells sorted from blood. According to the study, the label for this sample's cell subset or site signals: CD45RA+ positively selected. The receptors stem from a woman in her thirties in good health.

The J gene is TRBJ1-5, the V gene TRBV2; D is undetermined. Trimming removed 3 bases at V and 3 bases at J, with 9 bases between. CDR1 is SNHLY and CDR2 is FYNNEI in the germline V gene. This CDR3 contains 14 residues. CDR3 in amino acids: CASSDVSVNQPQHF. In DNA, the CDR3 is TGTGCCAGCAGTGATGTGTCAGTCAATCAGCCCCAGCATTTT.

This sequence joins TRBV6-6 and TRBJ2-7; 11 bases agree with TRBD2. The CDR3 consists of 15 residues. Germline CDR1 is MNHNY and CDR2 is SVGAGI (reference sequence). Trimming took 5 bases from V and 3 from J; bases not matched to a gene: 6. In DNA form, the CDR3 reads TGTGCCAGCAGTGACAGACTAGCGGGACTCTACGAGCAGTACTTC. This codes for CASSDRLAGLYEQYF.

V gene TRBV21-1 combines with J gene TRBJ2-1; the D call of TRBD2 is as the table states it, not checked on the DNA. TRBV21-1 represents a pseudogene. The CDR3 runs 16 residues. This chain's CDR3 is CAGGKSREARYNEQFF. The CDR3 coding sequence is TGTGCCGGGGGGAAGAGCCGGGAGGCTCGCTACAATGAGCAGTTCTTC.

This chain's CDR3 is CASSQRQGALSEQYF. Here the CDR3 DNA reads TGTGCCAGCAGTCAAAGACAGGGGGCTTTGAGCGAGCAGTACTTC. V gene TRBV27 combines with J gene TRBJ2-7; 10 bases are shared with TRBD1. The length of the CDR3 is 15 residues. The V and J ends lost 5 bases and 6 bases, in that order; junction bases with no gene match: 10. CDR1 MNHEY and CDR2 SMNVEV come from the germline V gene (reference sequence).

V gene TRBV19 combines with J gene TRBJ2-1; 7 positions agree with TRBD2. CDR1 and CDR2 from the germline V gene are LNHDA and SQIVND (reference sequence). This CDR3 has 15 residues. V shed 3 bases, J shed 8 bases, and the junction held 10 bases outside the gene matches. CDR3 residues: CASSISRWGGHEQFF. CDR3 sequence (DNA): TGTGCCAGTAGTATCTCTCGGTGGGGGGGTCATGAGCAGTTCTTC.

In this sample, this clone turned up once. The chain links TRBV28 to TRBJ1-5; 7 bases are shared with TRBD1. The junction had 8 bases not matched to a gene; V was cut back by 9 bases and J by 0 bases. Germline CDR1 and CDR2: MDHEN and SYDVKM. This CDR3 has 15 residues. The CDR3 is CASLGTEPSNQPQHF. The CDR3 nucleotides read TGTGCCAGTCTCGGGACAGAGCCTAGCAATCAGCCCCAGCATTTT.

The chain recombines TRBV7-7 with TRBJ2-5; TRBD2 matches at 13 bases. The CDR3 loop spans 17 amino acids. The V segment lost 5 bases and the J segment 5 bases; nucleotides outside the gene matches: 11. Germline CDR1 reads SSHAT; CDR2 reads FNYEAQ (reference sequence). The DNA for the CDR3 is TGTGCCAGCAGCCCCGGGACTAGCGGGACGATGGGTGAGACCCAGTACTTC. Its translation: CASSPGTSGTMGETQYF.

V gene TRBV5-4 combines with J gene TRBJ2-3; D remains ambiguous. This CDR3 has 11 residues. The ends were cut back, 10 bases at V and 0 bases at J, with 6 bases in the middle. Germline V gene sequence: CDR1 SGHNT, CDR2 YYREEE (reference sequence). Here the CDR3 DNA reads TGTGCCGCTGGGAGCACAGATACGCAGTATTTT. Translating gives CAAGSTDTQYF.

The CDR3 DNA sequence: TGTGCCAGCAGCCGAGACAGGGATGGCTACACCTTC. This translates into CASSRDRDGYTF. The V gene is TRBV28, the J gene TRBJ1-2; TRBD1 aligns across 7 bases. The germline gives CDR1 MDHEN, CDR2 SYDVKM. The junction had 4 bases not matched to a gene; V was cut back by 6 bases and J by 6 bases. The CDR3 totals 12 residues.

CDR3 sequence reads: CASSPRRSGRNTGELFF. The CDR3 DNA is TGTGCCAGCAGCCCTCGCCGTAGCGGAAGGAACACCGGGGAGCTGTTTTTT. The chain joins TRBV11-3 to TRBJ2-2, with a tentative D call TRBD2 (6 bases). The CDR3 consists of 17 residues. Germline V lookup: CDR1 SGHNT, CDR2 YENEEA. Trimming stripped 5 bases from V and 1 base from J, with 17 bases between.

V gene TRBV7-2 combines with J gene TRBJ2-3; D gene unclear. CDR3 length: 16 residues. The V gene's germline CDR1 is SGHTA and CDR2 FQGNSA. V was pared by 5 bases and J by 4 bases, with 19 bases between. The CDR3 region is CASSPRPGTRSDTQYF. CDR3 DNA sequence: TGTGCCAGCAGCCCGCGACCCGGCACCAGGTCAGATACGCAGTATTTT.

The gene calls are TRBV27 and TRBJ1-2; tentatively, D is TRBD1 (6 bases). V was shortened by 8 bases and J by 1 base, with 11 bases between the two germline ends. CDR1 is MNHEY and CDR2 is SMNVEV in the germline V gene (reference sequence). There are 13 residues in the CDR3. For the CDR3, the DNA is TGTGCCAGCTCTAGGACAGATAACTATGGCTACACCTTC. Amino acid sequence: CASSRTDNYGYTF.

This chain uses TRBV7-9 with TRBJ2-7; 7 bases match TRBD2. CDR3 length equals 17 residues. Germline loops: CDR1 SEHNR, CDR2 FQNEAQ (reference sequence). J was trimmed by 1 base and V by 2 bases; bases with no gene match: 11. CDR3 sequence reads: CASSLPRGELHSYEQYF. The CDR3 bases are TGTGCCAGCAGCTTACCCCGGGGGGAGCTACATTCCTACGAGCAGTACTTC.

This clone was recorded only once. The chain employs TRBV2 and TRBJ1-5; D is unresolved. The CDR3 contains 15 residues. Germline-derived CDR1 and CDR2 are SNHLY and FYNNEI. V gave up 2 bases and J gave up 7 bases, with 15 bases separating them. CDR3 residues: CASSENGGRGQPQHF. CDR3 sequence (DNA): TGTGCCAGCAGTGAAAACGGAGGGCGCGGACAGCCCCAGCATTTT.

The V gene is TRBV28, the J gene TRBJ2-6; no clear D. This CDR3 comprises 12 residues. Germline V gene lookup returns CDR1 MDHEN and CDR2 SYDVKM. Trimming took 8 bases from V and 0 from J, leaving 2 bases between them. The CDR3 protein is CASGSGANVLTF. The CDR3 DNA is TGTGCCAGCGGCTCTGGGGCCAACGTCCTGACTTTC.

The chain has TRBV28 and TRBJ1-2; 10 positions agree with TRBD1. CDR3 size: 16 residues. The junction had 12 bases not matched to a gene; V was cut back by 6 bases and J by 5 bases. Germline V CDR1 and CDR2: MDHEN, SYDVKM. The CDR3 sequence: CASSPGTGAPGYGYTF. For the CDR3, the DNA is TGTGCCAGCAGCCCAGGGACAGGGGCTCCGGGGTATGGCTACACCTTC.

The rearrangement joins TRBV28 to TRBJ2-2; D is possibly TRBD1 (6 bases). Trimming took off 1 base at V and 6 bases at J, with 15 bases between the two ends. Germline CDR1 is MDHEN and CDR2 is SYDVKM. The CDR3 sequence is 16 residues long. This CDR3 reads CASSLSVTTGSGELFF. The CDR3 DNA reads TGTGCCAGCAGTTTATCGGTTACCACAGGGTCCGGGGAGCTGTTTTTT.